This T cell receptor beta chain was recorded in a study of chemoradiotherapy in HPV16-positive cancers. Study-wide findings and caveats: Functional assays defining HPV-specific T cells used only a couple of HPV16-positive patients.

On this clone: Its antigen is still unknown.

Clones were sequenced by immunoSEQ multiplex PCR, and TCRdb holds only the in-frame ones, with some missing. The profile shows around 30,000 clones, 89% of them singletons. CDR3 length: 15 residues. Germline lookup yields CDR1 MNHNS and CDR2 SASEGT. Trimming removed 6 bases from V and 1 base from J; junction bases left unmatched: 4. The origin of this receptor is a human donor with HPV-associated anogenital cancer. This sequence joins TRBV6-1 and TRBJ1-3; 9 nucleotides agree with TRBD1. This sample comprised blood, obtained from a patient who underwent chemoradiotherapy. DNA for the CDR3: TGTGCCAGCAGACCGGACAGGGGTTCTGGAAACACCATATATTTT. Translation: CASRPDRGSGNTIYF.